This T cell receptor beta chain was sequenced for a study of T cells in Graves' hyperthyroidism and ophthalmopathy. This clonotype has ten or more counts. Its matching antigen is unknown. Stable Graves' hyperthyroidism meant no ophthalmopathy progression within 18 months. Broader study findings: Ophthalmopathy was identified by the model a median around 6 months ahead of onset.

RNA transcripts were the template for amplifying TCR beta CDR3 regions. First-round RT-PCR of the TCR CDR3 relied on the HTBI primer set. Each CDR3 protein gets one entry after TCRdb re-called the multiplex PCR reads with MiXCR. The table has about 400,000 distinct CDR3 sequences, 14% to 15% seen once. The TCR comes from a woman aged 25-40 years with Graves' hyperthyroidism. The source material was blood.

CDR3 bases: TGCAGTGCTAGCACGTACCGTCTGGGGAACACTGAAGCTTTCTTT. Amino acid sequence: CSASTYRLGNTEAFF. The J gene is TRBJ1-1, the V gene TRBV20-1, with D unclear. CDR3 length equals 15 residues. Germline CDR1 DFQATT, CDR2 SNEGSKA (reference sequence). The V and J ends lost 3 bases and 1 base respectively, with 15 bases between them.